This entry lists 20 T cell receptor beta chains sequenced from one sample in a study of monozygotic twins with inflammatory bowel disease. TCRdb reprocessed the 5' RACE reads and reports one entry per CDR3 protein, with no DNA. This table lists over 200,000 distinct CDR3 sequences. Sequencing used blood. The receptors were gathered from a human donor with ulcerative colitis or Crohn's disease, or a healthy co-twin of an affected twin (not recorded which).

This chain uses TRBV18 with TRBJ2-2; TCRdb outputs TRBD1, but without DNA this stays unchecked. CDR3 length: 14 residues. Germline CDR1 reads KGHSH; CDR2 reads LQKENI. The CDR3 here is CASSPGLFTGELFF.

This sequence joins TRBV6-6 and TRBJ2-5; TCRdb's D call, TRBD2, is unchecked because there is no DNA. The germline V gene has CDR1 MNHNY and CDR2 SVGAGI (reference sequence). The length of the CDR3 is 14 residues. The CDR3 region is CASSYTGRQETQYF.

V is TRBV7-8 and J is TRBJ2-1; as DNA is missing, the TRBD1 call by TCRdb cannot be tested. CDR3 length equals 13 residues. The V gene's germline CDR1 is SGHVS and CDR2 FQNEAQ. The CDR3 loop reads CASSLVPRVEQFF.

V is TRBV5-5 and J is TRBJ2-2; TCRdb picks TRBD1, but there is no DNA to check that call. Germline assignment: CDR1 SGHKS and CDR2 YYEKEE (reference sequence). This CDR3 is 16 amino acids long. CDR3 amino acids: CASSLESKTGIAELFF. Combining the CDR3 with reference TRBV5-5 and TRBJ2-2 gives the whole variable domain DAGVTQSPTHLIKTRGQQVTLRCSPISGHKSVSWYQQVLGQGPQFIFQYYEKEERGRGNFPDRFSARQFPNYSSELNVNALLLGDSALYLCASSLESKTGIAELFFGEGSRLTVL.

The rearrangement uses TRBV25-1 and TRBJ1-3; TCRdb lists TRBD1, though no DNA is available to test this call. This CDR3 is built from 15 residues. The germline gives CDR1 MGHDK, CDR2 SYGVNS. CDR3 in amino acids: CASSGGKTLGNTIYF.

The chain joins TRBV10-3 to TRBJ1-1. Per germline, CDR1 ENHRY and CDR2 SYGVKD. CDR3 size: 12 residues. CDR3 region: CAINSGNTEAFF.

The genes are TRBV5-1 and TRBJ1-1; as DNA is missing, the TRBD1 call by TCRdb cannot be tested. This CDR3 has 15 amino acids. Germline V lookup: CDR1 SGHRS, CDR2 YFSETQ. CDR3 region: CASSTPRQTNTEAFF.

The V and J genes are TRBV6-1 and TRBJ2-7; TCRdb calls TRBD1, which cannot be checked without DNA. The germline V gene has CDR1 MNHNS and CDR2 SASEGT. This CDR3 region has 16 residues. The CDR3 loop reads CASSPGGAQGFYEQYF.

The gene calls are TRBV6-6 and TRBJ2-1; TCRdb proposes TRBD2, but this gene call is untestable without DNA. CDR3 length: 13 residues. From germline, CDR1 is MNHNY and CDR2 SVGAGI (reference sequence). CDR3 sequence reads: CLVYGDSYNEQFF.

This chain joins TRBV15 and TRBJ2-7; absent DNA, TCRdb's TRBD1 call cannot be checked. The germline V gene encodes CDR1 LNHNV and CDR2 YYDKDF (reference sequence). CDR3 length: 14 residues. The CDR3 sequence is CATSIDRGAYEQCF. The full variable domain, rest sourced from reference TRBV15 and TRBJ2-7, is DAMVIQNPRYQVTQFGKPVTLSCSQTLNHNVMYWYQQKSSQAPKLLFHYYDKDFNNEADTPDNFQSRRPNTSFCFLDIRSPGLGDTAMYLCATSIDRGAYEQCFGPGTRLTVT.

This sequence joins TRBV7-6 and TRBJ2-3. CDR3 length equals 15 residues. CDR1 SGHVS and CDR2 FNYEAQ come from the germline V gene. This CDR3 is CASSLSQLHTDTQYF.

The genes are TRBV7-2 and TRBJ1-1; the D call of TRBD1 rests on TCRdb alone, since no DNA is present to check it. Germline V gene data show CDR1 as SGHTA and CDR2 as FQGNSA. This CDR3 has 15 residues. This chain's CDR3 is CASSPDGGRGTEAFF. Supplemented by reference TRBV7-2 and TRBJ1-1, the full variable domain reads GAGVSQSPSNKVTEKGKDVELRCDPISGHTALYWYRQSLGQGLEFLIYFQGNSAPDKSGLPSDRFSAERTGGSVSTLTIQRTQQEDSAVYLCASSPDGGRGTEAFFGQGTRLTVV.

CDR3 in amino acids: CASAPGFGGNYGYTF. The chain has TRBV6-4 and TRBJ1-2; TCRdb selects TRBD1, and the lack of DNA leaves this call unchecked. CDR1 is MRHNA, CDR2 SNTAGT, per germline. The CDR3 loop spans 15 amino acids.

The chain joins TRBV6-1 to TRBJ2-1; TCRdb designates TRBD2, a call that cannot be tested without DNA. CDR1 is MNHNS, CDR2 SASEGT, per germline. There are 14 residues in the CDR3. This CDR3 reads CASSGTPSYNEQFF.

The chain employs TRBV7-2 and TRBJ2-5; TCRdb returns TRBD2, unconfirmable since there is no DNA. Germline CDR1 and CDR2: SGHTA and FQGNSA. This CDR3 is built from 15 residues. CDR3 amino acids: CASSFGWGDEETQYF. Full variable domain (rest looked up from reference TRBV7-2 and TRBJ2-5): GAGVSQSPSNKVTEKGKDVELRCDPISGHTALYWYRQSLGQGLEFLIYFQGNSAPDKSGLPSDRFSAERTGGSVSTLTIQRTQQEDSAVYLCASSFGWGDEETQYFGPGTRLLVL.

V is TRBV7-2 and J is TRBJ2-2; absent DNA, TCRdb's TRBD1 call cannot be checked. This CDR3 is 14 amino acids long. The germline CDR1 and CDR2 sequences are SGHTA and FQGNSA. The CDR3 loop is CASSLGGNVGELFF.

The CDR3: CSVRRGTSYEQYF. This chain uses TRBV29-1 with TRBJ2-7. This CDR3 spans 13 amino acids. Germline loops: CDR1 SQVTM, CDR2 ANQGSEA.

This chain joins TRBV20-1 and TRBJ1-1; TCRdb calls TRBD1, which cannot be checked without DNA. Germline lookup yields CDR1 DFQATT and CDR2 SNEGSKA (reference sequence). The CDR3 loop spans 11 amino acids. CDR3 loop: CSALGTLGAFF.

CDR3 loop: CASSLTSGSDEQFF. The chain links TRBV7-6 to TRBJ2-1; TCRdb's D call of TRBD2 is untestable without DNA. The CDR3 totals 14 residues. The germline V gene encodes CDR1 SGHVS and CDR2 FNYEAQ.

The CDR3 sequence is CASSPRDREIETQYF. V gene TRBV11-1 combines with J gene TRBJ2-5; TCRdb gives TRBD1 as the D gene, but with no DNA this cannot be confirmed. The length of the CDR3 is 15 residues. Germline CDR1 SGHAT, CDR2 FQDESV (reference sequence).